The source of this T cell receptor (beta chain) is a study of CD8 T cells in ankylosing spondylitis. V lost 5 bases and J lost 5, with 13 bases in between. The germline V gene has CDR1 SGHTA and CDR2 FQGNSA. There are 14 residues in the CDR3. TCRdb re-analysed the 5' RACE reads in MiXCR, keeping a single row per CDR3 protein. This table has around 320,000 distinct CDR3 sequences, less than 25% appearing once. This clonotype was sampled from a female donor with ankylosing spondylitis or in good health (not recorded which). The sequenced material came from blood, either unsorted or a sorted T cell fraction (not recorded which). V gene TRBV7-2 combines with J gene TRBJ2-1; TRBD1 is a possible D gene (6 bases). Here the CDR3 reads CASSRPQGDNEQFF. CDR3 DNA: TGTGCCAGCAGCAGACCACAGGGCGACAATGAGCAGTTCTTC.